This T cell receptor beta chain derives from a study of blood T cell repertoires in COVID-19 (dated by TCRdb to 2019 to 2021). Regarding the complete study: The collaborator samples originated in the United States, Italy and Spain and spanned the acute and convalescent phases of COVID-19. The repertoires were released in a freely available public database meant as a resource for research on the immune response to SARS-CoV-2. Subjects who had been exposed to COVID-19, were actively infected with it, or had recovered from it provided the deeply sampled blood TCRbeta repertoires that made up the dataset. Sample metadata almost always included a de-identified subject ID, COVID-19 status, age in years and sex. Samples came from the ongoing ImmuneRACE study (first 160 participants) plus 1,254 subjects from 6 global collaborators. Where available, HLA class I and class II types were obtained from metadata supplied by the sample provider rather than from assay-based typing. The prospective study material was composed of cDNA or gDNA derived from T cells, B-cell-depleted T cells, or PBMCs.

Participants in the prospective study were aged roughly 18 to 95 years, lived in 20 to 25 United States geographic areas, and enrolled through a virtual design. To assign participants to cohorts, the prospective study relied on clinical history that participants themselves reported in a screening survey and a study questionnaire. Recovered participants in ImmuneRACE Cohort 3 were defined as having two consecutive negative NP/OP PCR tests, clearance from a healthcare professional, or resolution of symptoms. Mobile phlebotomists in the prospective study collected whole blood, serum and a nasopharyngeal or oropharyngeal swab from every participant. Prospective study participants could optionally give additional blood draws and questionnaires over a roughly two-month period. Before DNA extraction, prospective study blood samples were shipped either frozen or at room temperature. TCRbeta CDR3 regions were amplified from genomic DNA using the immunoSEQ Assay, a bias-controlled multiplex PCR. Concerning the study's data processing: The number of nucleated cells in each sample was estimated from the amplification of reference gene primers within the assay. Sequence reads were collapsed and filtered to measure the absolute abundance of every unique TCRbeta CDR3 rearrangement. Productive Simpson clonality was computed per sample as the square root of Simpson's diversity index over productive rearrangements. TCRdb holds this immuneACCESS table with in-frame rearrangements only. Some clones are missing; in checked studies, unresolved V genes explain under half, and the rest has no known cause. V and J calls and clone size are those listed in that table; D and trimming were worked out from the DNA. The sample data list approximately 280,000 clones, and roughly 86% of these were observed just once. The ten largest account for around 2.4% of the sample.

CDR1 and CDR2 are drawn from the germline V gene: MNHEY, SVGEGT. Deletion took 2 bases off V and 5 bases off J, with a span of 12 bases between the germline ends. The CDR3, from cysteine to phenylalanine, totals 14 residues. Only the CDR3 region is kept as DNA, spanning 42 bases read in frame from base 1. Worth noting for this clone: Its antigen is not yet known. There are no base qualities to consult, and no much larger clone falls within one base.

The investigation overall reported the following: How much clinical and demographic metadata was included differed by source and by participant, and the metadata was provided uncurated.

The TCR sequence derives from a woman aged 18-29 years who had recovered from COVID-19. The V gene is TRBV6-2 or TRBV6-3 and the J gene is TRBJ2-5, with the D segment identity uncertain. Material: PBMCs or T cells enriched from blood (not recorded which). The sequence in DNA is TGTGCCAGCAGTTACAGCCCCCGCCCGGAGACCCAGTACTTC. It translates to CASSYSPRPETQYF.